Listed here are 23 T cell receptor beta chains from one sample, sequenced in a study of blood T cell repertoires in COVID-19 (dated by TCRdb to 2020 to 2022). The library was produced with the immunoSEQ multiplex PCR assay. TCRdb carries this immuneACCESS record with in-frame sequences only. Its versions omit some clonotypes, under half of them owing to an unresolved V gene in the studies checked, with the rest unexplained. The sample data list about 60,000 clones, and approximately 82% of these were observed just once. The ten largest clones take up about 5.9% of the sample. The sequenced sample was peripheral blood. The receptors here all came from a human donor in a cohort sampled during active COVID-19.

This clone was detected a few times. In DNA, the CDR3 is TGTGCCAGCAGCCCGGGCCAGGAGGGTCGCGAGCAGTACTTC. Translating it yields CASSPGQEGREQYF. The chain carries TRBV9 and TRBJ2-7; D is possibly TRBD2 (6 bases). V was cut by 4 bases and J by 6 bases, with 17 bases left in between. CDR1 and CDR2 (germline): SGDLS, YYNGEE. CDR3 length: 14 residues.

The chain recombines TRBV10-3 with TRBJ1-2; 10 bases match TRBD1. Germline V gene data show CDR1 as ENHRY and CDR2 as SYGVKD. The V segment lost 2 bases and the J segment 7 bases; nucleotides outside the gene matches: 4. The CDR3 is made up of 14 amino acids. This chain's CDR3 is CAISEDRGRTGYTF. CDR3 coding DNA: TGTGCCATCAGTGAGGACAGGGGGCGGACTGGCTACACCTTC.

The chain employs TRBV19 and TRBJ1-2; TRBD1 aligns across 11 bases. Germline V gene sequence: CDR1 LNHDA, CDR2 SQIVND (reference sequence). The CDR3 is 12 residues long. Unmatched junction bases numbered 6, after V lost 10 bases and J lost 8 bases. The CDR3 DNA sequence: TGTGCCACCTTGGGACAGGGGGGCGGCTACACCTTC. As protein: CATLGQGGGYTF.

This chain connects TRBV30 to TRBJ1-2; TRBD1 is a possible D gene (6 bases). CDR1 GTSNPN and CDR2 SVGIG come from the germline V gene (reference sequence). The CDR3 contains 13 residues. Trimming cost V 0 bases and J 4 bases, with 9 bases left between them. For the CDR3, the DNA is TGTGCCTGGAGTGTTCAGGGGATCTATGGCTACACCTTC. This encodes CAWSVQGIYGYTF.

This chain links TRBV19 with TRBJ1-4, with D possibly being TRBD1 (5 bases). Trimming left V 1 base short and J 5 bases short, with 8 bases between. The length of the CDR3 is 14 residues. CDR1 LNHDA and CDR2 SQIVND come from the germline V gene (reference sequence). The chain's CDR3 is CASSIGQGNEKLFF. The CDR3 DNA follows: TGTGCCAGTAGTATAGGCCAGGGAAATGAAAAACTGTTTTTT.

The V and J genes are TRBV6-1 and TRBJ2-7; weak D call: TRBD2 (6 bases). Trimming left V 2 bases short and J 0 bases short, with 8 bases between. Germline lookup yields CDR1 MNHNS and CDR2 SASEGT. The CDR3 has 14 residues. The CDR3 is CASSEPGGSYEQYF. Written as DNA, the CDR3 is TGTGCCAGCAGTGAACCCGGGGGCTCCTACGAGCAGTACTTC.

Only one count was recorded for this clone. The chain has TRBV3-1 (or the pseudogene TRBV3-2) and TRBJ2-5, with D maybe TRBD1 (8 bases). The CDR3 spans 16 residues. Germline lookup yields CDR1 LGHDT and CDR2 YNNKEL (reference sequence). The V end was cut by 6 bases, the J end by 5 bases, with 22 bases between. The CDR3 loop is CASSHAPGQGGETQYF. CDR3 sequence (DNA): TGTGCCAGCAGTCATGCCCCAGGACAGGGAGGGGAGACCCAGTACTTC.

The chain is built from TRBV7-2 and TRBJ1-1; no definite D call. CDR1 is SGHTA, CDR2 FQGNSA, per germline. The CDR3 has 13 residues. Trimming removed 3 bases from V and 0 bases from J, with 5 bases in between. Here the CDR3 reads CASSFLLNTEAFF. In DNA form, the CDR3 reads TGTGCCAGCAGCTTCCTCTTGAACACTGAAGCTTTCTTT.

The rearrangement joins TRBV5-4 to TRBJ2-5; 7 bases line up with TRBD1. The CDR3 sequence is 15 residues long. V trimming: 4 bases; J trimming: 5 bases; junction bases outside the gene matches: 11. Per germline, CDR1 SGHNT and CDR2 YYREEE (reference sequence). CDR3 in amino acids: CASSTPRTGGETQYF. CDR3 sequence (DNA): TGTGCCAGCAGCACCCCCCGGACAGGTGGGGAGACCCAGTACTTC.

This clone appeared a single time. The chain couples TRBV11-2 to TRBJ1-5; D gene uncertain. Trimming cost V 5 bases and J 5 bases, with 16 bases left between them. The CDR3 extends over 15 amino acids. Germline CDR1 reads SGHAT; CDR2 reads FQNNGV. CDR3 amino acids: CASSPVGGSDQPQHF. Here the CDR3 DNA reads TGTGCCAGCAGCCCAGTGGGCGGGTCCGATCAGCCCCAGCATTTT.

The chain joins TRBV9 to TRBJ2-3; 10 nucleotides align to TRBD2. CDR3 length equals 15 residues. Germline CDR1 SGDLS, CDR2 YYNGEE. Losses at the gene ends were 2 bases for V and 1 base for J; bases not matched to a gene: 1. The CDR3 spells CASSVSGGGTDTQYF. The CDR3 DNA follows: TGTGCCAGCAGCGTCAGCGGGGGGGGCACAGATACGCAGTATTTT.

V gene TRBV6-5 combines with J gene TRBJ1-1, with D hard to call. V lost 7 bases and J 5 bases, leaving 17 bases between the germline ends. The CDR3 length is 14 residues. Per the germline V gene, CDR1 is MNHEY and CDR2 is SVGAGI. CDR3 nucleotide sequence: TGTGCCAGCACTCGCGCGCGGGGTCGGACTGAAGCTTTCTTT. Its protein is CASTRARGRTEAFF.

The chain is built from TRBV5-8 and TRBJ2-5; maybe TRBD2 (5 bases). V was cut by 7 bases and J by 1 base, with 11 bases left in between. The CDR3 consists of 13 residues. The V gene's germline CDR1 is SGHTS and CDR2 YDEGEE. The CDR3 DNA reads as TGTGCCAGCCGGGGAGAGGGCCAAGAGACCCAGTACTTC. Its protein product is CASRGEGQETQYF.

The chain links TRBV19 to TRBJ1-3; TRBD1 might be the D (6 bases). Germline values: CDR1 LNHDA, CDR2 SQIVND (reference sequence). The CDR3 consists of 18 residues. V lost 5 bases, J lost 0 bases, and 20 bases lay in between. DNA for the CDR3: TGTGCCAGTAGTGGTAGACAGGCCGCGGCGGACTCTGGAAACACCATATATTTT. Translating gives CASSGRQAAADSGNTIYF.

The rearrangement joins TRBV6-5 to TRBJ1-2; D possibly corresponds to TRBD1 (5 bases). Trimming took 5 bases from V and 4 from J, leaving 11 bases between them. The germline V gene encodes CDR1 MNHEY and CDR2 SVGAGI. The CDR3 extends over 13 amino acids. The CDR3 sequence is CASSQGSSYGYTF. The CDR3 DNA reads TGTGCCAGCAGTCAGGGTTCTTCCTATGGCTACACCTTC.

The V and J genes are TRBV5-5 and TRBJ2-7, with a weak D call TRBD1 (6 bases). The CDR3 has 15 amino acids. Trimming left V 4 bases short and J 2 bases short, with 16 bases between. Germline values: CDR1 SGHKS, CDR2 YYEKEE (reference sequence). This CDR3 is CASSLQGTPTYEQYF. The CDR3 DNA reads TGTGCCAGCAGCCTACAGGGAACCCCTACCTACGAGCAGTACTTC.

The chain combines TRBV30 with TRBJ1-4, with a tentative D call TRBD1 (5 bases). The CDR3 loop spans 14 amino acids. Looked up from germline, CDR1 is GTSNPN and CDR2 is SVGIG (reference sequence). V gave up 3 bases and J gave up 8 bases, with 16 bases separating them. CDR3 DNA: TGTGCCTGGAGCCTCCTTGGGGCAAGAGAAAAACTGTTTTTT. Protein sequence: CAWSLLGAREKLFF.

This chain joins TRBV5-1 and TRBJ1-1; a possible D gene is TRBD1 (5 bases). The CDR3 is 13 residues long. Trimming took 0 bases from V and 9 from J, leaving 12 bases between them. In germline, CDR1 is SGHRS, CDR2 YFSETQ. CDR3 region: CASSLAMDNKAFF. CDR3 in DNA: TGCGCCAGCAGCTTGGCCATGGACAATAAAGCTTTCTTT.

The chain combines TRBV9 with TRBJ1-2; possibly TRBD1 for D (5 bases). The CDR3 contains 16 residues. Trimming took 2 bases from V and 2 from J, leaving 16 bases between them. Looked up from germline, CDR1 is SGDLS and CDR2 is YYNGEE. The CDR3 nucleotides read TGTGCCAGCAGCGTCGCCTCCGGGACTTTAAACTATGGCTACACCTTC. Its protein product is CASSVASGTLNYGYTF.

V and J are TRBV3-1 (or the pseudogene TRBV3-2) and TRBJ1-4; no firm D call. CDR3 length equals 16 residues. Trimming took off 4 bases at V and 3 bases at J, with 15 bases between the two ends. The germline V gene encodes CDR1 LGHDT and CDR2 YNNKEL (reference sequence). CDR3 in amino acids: CASSPSRGLANEKLFF. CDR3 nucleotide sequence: TGTGCCAGCAGCCCTTCCCGAGGGTTGGCTAATGAAAAACTGTTTTTT.

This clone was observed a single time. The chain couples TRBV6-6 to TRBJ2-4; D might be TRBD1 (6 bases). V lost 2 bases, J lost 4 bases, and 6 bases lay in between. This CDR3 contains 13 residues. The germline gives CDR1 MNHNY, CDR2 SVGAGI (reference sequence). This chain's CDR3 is CASSYGQKNIQYF. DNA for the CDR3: TGTGCCAGCAGTTACGGACAGAAAAACATTCAGTACTTC.

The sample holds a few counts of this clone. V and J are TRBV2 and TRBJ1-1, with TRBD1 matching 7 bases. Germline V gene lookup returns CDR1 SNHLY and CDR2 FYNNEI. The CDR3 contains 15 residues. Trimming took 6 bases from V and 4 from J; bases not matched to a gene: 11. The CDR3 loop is CASRDLRQGSTEAFF. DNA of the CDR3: TGTGCCAGCAGGGATTTGAGACAGGGTAGCACTGAAGCTTTCTTT.

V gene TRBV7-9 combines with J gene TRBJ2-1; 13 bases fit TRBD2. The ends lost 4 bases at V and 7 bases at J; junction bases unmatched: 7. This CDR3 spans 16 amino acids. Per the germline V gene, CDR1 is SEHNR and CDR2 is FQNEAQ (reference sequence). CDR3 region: CASSSQQGLAGNEQFF. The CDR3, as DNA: TGTGCCAGCAGCTCCCAGCAGGGACTAGCGGGAAATGAGCAGTTCTTC.